Listed here is a single T cell receptor beta chain. The sample originates from a study of blood T cell repertoires in COVID-19. CDR1 and CDR2 (germline): LNHDA, SQIVND (reference sequence). Trimming took 6 bases from V and 6 from J; bases not matched to a gene: 8. CDR3 length: 14 amino acids. The protocol was immunoSEQ multiplex PCR, while the TCRdb copy is restricted to in-frame clones and leaves out a portion. The sample includes around 70,000 clones, 70% to 85% seen only once; the top ten take 5% to 8%. Sequences were obtained from peripheral blood. The chain uses TRBV19 and TRBJ2-1, with 7 bases that match TRBD2. The sequence was collected from a man aged 55 to 69 with acute or convalescent COVID-19. The CDR3 is CASSTGPGGNEQFF. The CDR3 nucleotides read TGTGCCAGTAGCACGGGACCGGGGGGCAATGAGCAGTTCTTC.